This T cell receptor beta chain originates from a study of T cell changes during pregnancy in multiple sclerosis. The method was immunoSEQ multiplex PCR; TCRdb's version includes in-frame clones alone and lacks a portion of them. In the table there are roughly 120,000 clones, around 93% of which are singletons. Germline V gene lookup returns CDR1 SNHLY and CDR2 FYNNEI. V shed 6 bases and J shed 0 bases, with 12 bases lying between them. The CDR3 runs to 14 residues. The material was peripheral blood, obtained before pregnancy. The chain recombines TRBV2 with TRBJ2-7; tentative D call: TRBD2 (7 bases). The sequence was collected from a female donor with multiple sclerosis, enrolled in a pregnancy study. The CDR3 sequence is CASSREDSSYEQYF. CDR3 nucleotides: TGTGCCAGCAGCCGGGAGGACAGCTCCTACGAGCAGTACTTC.